A single T cell receptor beta chain is shown here with its context. The clone's antigen remains unknown. A much bigger clone sits one base away, suggesting this may be a read error. Using a constant-region primer and ProtoScript II reverse transcriptase, TCRbeta-specific cDNA was reverse-transcribed from around 500 ng total RNA. Construction of the TCRbeta libraries relied on three nested rounds of multiplex PCR, following a slightly modified ARM-PCR procedure. The first two PCR rounds used multiplex TRBV1-TRBV30 forward primers with a Cbeta reverse primer, each for approximately 9 cycles. Sample barcodes and Illumina adapters were added in a final 25-cycle PCR with Deep VentR polymerase. Before sequencing, amplicons of 200-500 bp were gel-purified using a QIAquick gel extraction kit. An Illumina HiSeq 2500 was used to sequence the TCRbeta amplicons, generating 250-bp paired-end reads. The original methods were these. Reads were quality-trimmed with Trimmomatic v0.33, and paired reads were merged with FLASH v1.2.11 to recover full CDR3 sequences. V, D and J germline segments were assigned to the rearranged TCRbeta sequences by MiGEC v1.2.1b. VDJtools v1.0.0 computed clonotype statistics and Shannon-Wiener diversity indices. Except for diversity analysis, only each sample's 250 most abundant clonotypes were used in subsequent analyses to reduce sampling bias. The public reads were run again by TCRdb, first through fastp at Q25 and then through MiXCR, and only productive beta chains were kept. Here each entry gathers all rows of one CDR3 protein and keeps the most common genes and DNA. The V and J calls reflect TCRdb's pipeline rather than the authors' work. This sample gives approximately 320,000 distinct CDR3 sequences in total; 50% to 75% of them show up just once. Of the sample, over 15% falls within the top ten clones.

This sample is drawn from a study of tumor-infiltrating lymphocytes in primary liver carcinoma (dated by TCRdb to between 2016 and 2019). Regarding the complete study: Surgical resection was performed in China between 2015 and 2016 on 5 or 6 patients with histopathologically diagnosed primary liver carcinoma. The five patients, three men and two women aged 30 to 69 years, had hepatocellular carcinoma (four) or combined HCC and intrahepatic cholangiocarcinoma (one). The tumors of the five patients were staged as T1-T3 N0M0, with maximum diameters ranging from about 4 to 11 cm. Roughly 3.65 to 7.13 million productive TCRbeta reads were obtained per sample, and no significant difference in read depth was found between tissue types. TCRbeta repertoire sequencing, expression microarrays and whole-exome sequencing were combined in the study across five regions of each liver tumor, with adjacent normal tissue and blood also included. TCRbeta repertoire sequencing covered roughly 35 specimens from 5 patients: some 25 tumor regions, 5 adjacent noncancerous liver tissues and 5 peripheral blood samples. Repertoires from technical replicates were highly reproducible, with mean shared-clone rates around 0.89 and correlation coefficients above 0.98. What the study reported, not specific to this receptor: Only 4 to 6 patients were included in the study, and the authors note that the findings should be validated in a larger study. Since the samples were bulk and unsorted, there was no way to compare CD4+ and CD8+ T cell repertoires. Consistent with antigen-driven expansion, pairs of tumor regions showed higher repertoire overlap (mean about 35%) than either tumor-adjacent pairs (approximately 17%) or tumor-blood pairs (approximately 15%). Because only the TCR beta chain was sequenced and unpaired alpha chains were not captured, true repertoire diversity is likely underestimated. The top 250 clones accounted for a significantly greater share of the repertoire in tumors than in blood (p = 0.039).

Blood RNA was extracted from unsorted whole blood with TRIzol reagent; germline DNA came from the DNeasy Blood & Tissue kit. Patients had chronic HBV infection and were treatment-naive at sampling. Roughly 3.9 milliliters of peripheral blood were collected into K2EDTA tubes before surgery. Trimmed from V: 3 bases; trimmed from J: 6 bases; junction bases lacking a gene match: 7. CDR1 is given as LGHNA and CDR2 as YSLEER, both from the germline V gene. From its cysteine to its phenylalanine, the CDR3 spans 15 amino acids. The CDR3 DNA has 45 bases and is translated from base 1. Material: peripheral blood. This receptor was identified in a woman in her thirties with primary liver carcinoma and hepatitis B virus infection. This chain joins TRBV4-3 to TRBJ1-1; 10 central nucleotides agree with TRBD1. The DNA reads as follows: TGCGCCAGCAGCCAGGCGACAGGGGGCACATCTGAAGCTTTCTTT. Translated, it gives CASSQATGGTSEAFF.